The T cell receptor (beta chain) under discussion was sequenced for a study of T cell responses to AZD1222 COVID-19 vaccine. General study findings and limits: Spike-wide coverage was observed for vaccine-associated CD4 TCRs, with dominant responses at 160-218 and 743-854.

TCRdb's copy holds only in-frame clones and misses some; the assay was immunoSEQ multiplex PCR. The sample contains some 130,000 clones, 80% to 95% of which appear only once. A note on this clone: Its antigen is still unknown.

V lost 6 bases and J 6 bases, leaving 12 bases between the germline ends. This CDR3 is 13 amino acids long. Germline V gene sequence: CDR1 MNHNY, CDR2 SVGAGI (reference sequence). Sequencing used peripheral blood, obtained on day 0 of AZD1222 vaccination. This clonotype was sampled from an adult in good health. The chain joins TRBV6-6 to TRBJ1-3; possibly TRBD1 for D (6 bases). The CDR3 reads CASRQGMENTIYF. The CDR3 coding sequence is TGTGCCAGCAGACAGGGAATGGAAAACACCATATATTTT.